This T cell receptor beta chain was sequenced in a study of PD-L1 blockade in urothelial cancer. Whole-study context: At 3 weeks (second dose) and 6 weeks after starting treatment, blood was analyzed.

A total of 1 to 8 samples per patient were collected pretreatment and on-treatment. From germline, CDR1 is ENHRY and CDR2 SYGVKD. This CDR3 is built from 14 residues. Trimming took 11 bases from V and 1 from J; bases not matched to a gene: 7. Synthetic TCR analog templates were spiked into all PCRs individually. Data came from immunoSEQ multiplex PCR; TCRdb stores just in-frame clones and leaves some out. The repertoire holds some 52,000 clones, 84% seen once, with about 5.8% in the top ten. The specimen comprised PBMCs, sampled around atezolizumab (anti-PD-L1) treatment. The origin of this receptor is a man in his forties with urothelial cancer. The chain combines TRBV10-3 with TRBJ2-3, with 9 bases that match TRBD2. CDR3 bases: TGTGCCGGTCGAGCGGGAGGAGGCACAGATACGCAGTATTTT. It specifies CAGRAGGGTDTQYF.